This T cell receptor (beta chain) comes out of a study of molecular identifiers for immune sequencing clone quantification. This clonotype was picked up many times. Germline V gene lookup returns CDR1 LNHDA and CDR2 SQIVND (reference sequence). The V gene lost 1 base and the J gene lost 0 bases, with 13 bases spanning the gap. The CDR3 loop spans 17 amino acids. MiXCR was run by TCRdb on the PCR reads, yielding one entry per CDR3 protein. The data contain tens of thousands of distinct CDR3 sequences, about a sixth of them seen just once; the ten biggest clones take up around 0.99%. The TCR sequence derives from a human donor in good health. Some libraries in this study had Jurkat cell RNA spiked in. V and J are TRBV19 and TRBJ1-5, with D hard to call. Sequenced sample: naive CD8+ T cells from blood, with Jurkat cell RNA spiked in. The sample's subset: FACS-sorted CD8+CD4-CCR7+CD45RA+ naive T cells. The CDR3 sequence: CASSIAPWENSNQPQHF. CDR3 sequence (DNA): TGTGCCAGTAGTATAGCCCCCTGGGAAAATAGCAATCAGCCCCAGCATTTT.